This T cell receptor beta chain appears in the sequencing data of a study of OX40 agonist ivuxolimab in advanced cancers. Study context: Patients' therapy was ivuxolimab, an antibody that acts as an agonist of OX40 (CD134). There were three patients with partial responses, one having hepatocellular carcinoma and two cutaneous melanoma. Findings and limits, study-wide: At 0.1 to 3.0 mg/kg and by week 6, CD4+ and CD8+ T cells in the blood had expanded clonally.

With regard to this clone: Its antigen remains unknown.

The CDR3 is 16 amino acids. V gave up 2 bases and J gave up 5 bases; unmatched junction bases: 11. The repertoire was sequenced with immunoSEQ multiplex PCR; TCRdb's copy has only in-frame clones and lacks some. The sample gives roughly 90,000 clones, around nine tenths of which show up once; 1.3% to 1.5% is in the top ten. The sequence derives from an adult with an advanced solid tumor such as melanoma, head and neck, liver or kidney cancer. The V gene is TRBV23-1, the J gene TRBJ2-7, with 8 bases matching TRBD2. TRBV23-1 is an ORF; its function is uncertain. Sample: CD4+ or CD8+ T cells sorted from blood, taken in a trial of the OX40 agonist ivuxolimab. CDR3 bases: TGCGCCAGCAGTCAAGGTCCGAAGGGACTAGTCAACGAGCAGTACTTC. This codes for CASSQGPKGLVNEQYF.